The 7 T cell receptor beta chains listed next were all sequenced from one sample in a study of early T cells in non-severe SARS-CoV-2 infection. Each CDR3 protein is one row after TCRdb ran MiXCR on the 5' RACE reads. The sample holds about 50,000 distinct CDR3 sequences, about a tenth seen once. Sample: whole blood. The origin of the receptors is an adult who was a healthcare worker with PCR-confirmed SARS-CoV-2 infection or an uninfected control (not recorded which).

This clonotype was recorded many times. The chain has TRBV5-4 and TRBJ2-5; TRBD1 matches 9 bases. Looked up from germline, CDR1 is SGHNT and CDR2 is YYREEE (reference sequence). With 3 bases clipped from V and 1 base from J, the junction kept 4 bases outside the gene matches. This CDR3 region has 15 residues. The CDR3 nucleotides are TGTGCCAGCAGCTCATTACAGGGGGCCCAAGAGACCCAGTACTTC. Residues: CASSSLQGAQETQYF.

This clonotype was seen ten or more times. The chain combines TRBV20-1 with TRBJ2-7; 13 bases line up with TRBD2. The CDR3 is 16 residues long. Germline assignment: CDR1 DFQATT and CDR2 SNEGSKA (reference sequence). V shed 5 bases and J 0 bases; nucleotides not matched to a gene: 7. CDR3 nucleotide sequence: TGCAGTGCTTCCGGGACTAGCGGGGTGAGCTCCTACGAGCAGTACTTC. It translates to CSASGTSGVSSYEQYF.

This clonotype was found a few times. The CDR3 is CASSDMGLALNNEQFF. The CDR3, as DNA: TGTGCCAGCAGTGATATGGGCCTAGCGCTAAACAATGAGCAGTTCTTC. The chain couples TRBV25-1 to TRBJ2-1; perhaps TRBD2 as D (6 bases). There are 16 residues in the CDR3. CDR1 is MGHDK and CDR2 is SYGVNS in the germline V gene. Trimming took 3 bases from V and 5 from J, leaving 17 bases between them.

This clonotype was detected only a few times. This sequence joins TRBV6-2 or TRBV6-3 and TRBJ2-3; D gene unclear. There are 14 residues in the CDR3. V lost 0 bases and J 4 bases, leaving 8 bases between the germline ends. Germline CDR1 is MNHEY and CDR2 is SVGEGT. CDR3 in amino acids: CASSYSAVADTQYF. The CDR3 coding sequence is TGTGCCAGCAGTTACTCGGCTGTGGCAGATACGCAGTATTTT.

This clonotype was observed at least ten times. The chain combines TRBV29-1 with TRBJ2-1, with TRBD1 matching 7 bases. CDR3 length: 14 amino acids. Trimming took 3 bases from V and 9 from J; bases not matched to a gene: 11. The germline V gene encodes CDR1 SQVTM and CDR2 ANQGSEA. CDR3 amino acids: CSVEETGYIGEQFF. For the CDR3, the DNA is TGCAGCGTTGAGGAGACAGGGTATATAGGTGAGCAGTTCTTC.

The V gene is TRBV9, the J gene TRBJ2-1; no reliable D call. V was pared by 2 bases and J by 5 bases, with 14 bases between. This CDR3 region has 15 residues. Germline V gene sequence: CDR1 SGDLS, CDR2 YYNGEE. CDR3 DNA sequence: TGTGCCAGCAGCGTCGTTGTGCGGACCAACAATGAGCAGTTCTTC. Protein sequence: CASSVVVRTNNEQFF.

This clonotype occurred a few times. The chain employs TRBV4-1 and TRBJ2-7; no definite D call. Germline V gene lookup returns CDR1 MGHRA and CDR2 YSYEKL. Trimming pared 1 base from V and 0 bases from J, leaving 13 bases between. The CDR3 has 16 residues. CDR3 loop: CASSQVSRSSSYEQYF. The CDR3 DNA is TGCGCCAGCAGCCAAGTATCCAGATCGAGCTCCTACGAGCAGTACTTC.